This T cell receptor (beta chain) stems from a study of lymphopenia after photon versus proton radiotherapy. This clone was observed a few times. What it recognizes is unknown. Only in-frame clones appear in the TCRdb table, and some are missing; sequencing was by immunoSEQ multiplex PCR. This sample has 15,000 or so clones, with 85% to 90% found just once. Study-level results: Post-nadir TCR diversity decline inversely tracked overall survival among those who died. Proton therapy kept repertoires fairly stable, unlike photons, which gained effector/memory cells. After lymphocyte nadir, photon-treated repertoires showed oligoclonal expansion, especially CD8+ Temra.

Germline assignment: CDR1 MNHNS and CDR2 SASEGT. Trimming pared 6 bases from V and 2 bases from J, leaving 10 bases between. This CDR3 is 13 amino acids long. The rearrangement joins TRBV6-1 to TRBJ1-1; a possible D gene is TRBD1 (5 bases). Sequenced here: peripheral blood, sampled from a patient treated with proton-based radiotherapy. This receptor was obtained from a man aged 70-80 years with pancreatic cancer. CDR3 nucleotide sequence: TGTGCCAGCAGAGTAGGGGAAAACACTGAAGCTTTCTTT. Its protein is CASRVGENTEAFF.